The clone carrying this T cell receptor (beta chain) was counted once. V dropped 1 base and J dropped 9 bases, with 13 bases sitting between them. CDR1 is KGHSH and CDR2 is LQKENI in the germline V gene. The CDR3 has 15 amino acids. The source of the sample is a study of blood T cell repertoires in COVID-19. Study summary: Samples taken during acute and convalescent COVID-19 were collected in the United States, Italy and Spain. The cDNA or gDNA used as material had been derived from T cells, B-cell-depleted T cells, or PBMCs.

The table came from immunoSEQ multiplex PCR; TCRdb's copy has only in-frame clones and leaves some out. The profile covers fewer than 200,000 clones, with roughly 90% appearing a single time and roughly 0.56% taken by the ten largest. The sequence was collected from a man aged 50 or older with acute or convalescent COVID-19. J is TRBJ1-6 and V is TRBV18, with D perhaps TRBD1 (5 bases). Sequencing input: peripheral blood. The CDR3, as DNA: TGTGCCAGCTCACCACGGGACTCCCCTTTTTCACCCCTCCACTTT. It codes for CASSPRDSPFSPLHF.